Shown below are 20 T cell receptor beta chains from a single sample sequenced in a study of cytomegalovirus exposure and HLA in healthy donors. In the PCR, 60 Vbeta and 13 Jbeta primers were used. Measured with immunoSEQ multiplex PCR; TCRdb has only the in-frame clones, and not every one. This sample has about 130,000 clones, with 70% to 80% found just once. The sample comprised PBMCs. These receptors came from a human donor in good health.

This chain links TRBV18 with TRBJ1-1; perhaps TRBD1 as D (5 bases). The CDR3 totals 15 residues. The germline CDR1 and CDR2 sequences are KGHSH and LQKENI. V gave up 2 bases and J gave up 9 bases, with 19 bases separating them. CDR3 bases: TGTGCCAGCTCACCAGAGAGTACCAGGGTTCAGAAAGCTTTCTTT. This sequence encodes CASSPESTRVQKAFF.

The V and J genes are TRBV7-8 and TRBJ2-7; 10 nucleotides match TRBD2. In germline, CDR1 is SGHVS, CDR2 FQNEAQ. CDR3 length equals 15 residues. Trimming at V came to 1 base and at J to 3 bases, leaving 3 bases not matched to a gene. The CDR3 spells CASSLGLAGIYEQYF. CDR3 bases: TGTGCCAGCAGCTTAGGACTAGCGGGTATCTACGAGCAGTACTTC.

This clone was counted between two and nine times. The V call is TRBV5-8, the J call TRBJ2-1; tentative D call: TRBD2 (7 bases). The CDR3 has 17 amino acids. Germline loops: CDR1 SGHTS, CDR2 YDEGEE. V lost 6 bases to trimming and J lost 8 bases, with 27 bases between them. For the CDR3, the DNA is TGTGCCAGCACCGGGTTCGGCGGGGGCCCGTTCGATTATGAGCAGTTCTTC. As protein: CASTGFGGGPFDYEQFF.

The CDR3 nucleotides read TGTGCCAGCAGGGGATTTAGCGGGCGTGGCAATGAGCAGTTCTTC. Protein sequence: CASRGFSGRGNEQFF. The V call is TRBV6-5, the J call TRBJ2-1, with 7 bases matching TRBD2. CDR3 length: 15 residues. Losses at the gene ends were 6 bases for V and 6 bases for J; bases not matched to a gene: 11. Germline V CDR1 and CDR2: MNHEY, SVGAGI.

J is TRBJ1-5 and V is TRBV9; tentatively, D is TRBD1 (6 bases). The CDR3 runs to 15 residues. From germline, CDR1 is SGDLS and CDR2 YYNGEE. The V and J ends lost 4 bases and 1 base respectively, with 12 bases between them. The CDR3 region is CASSPGHQSNQPQHF. The DNA of the CDR3 is TGTGCCAGCAGCCCGGGACATCAAAGCAATCAGCCCCAGCATTTT.

The rearrangement links TRBV11-3 to TRBJ2-7; TRBD1 agrees at 8 bases. The germline gives CDR1 SGHNT, CDR2 YENEEA. The length of the CDR3 is 13 residues. J lost 6 bases, V lost 2 bases, and 3 bases had no gene match. CDR3 sequence (DNA): TGTGCCAGCAGCTTACGGACAGGGTTCGAGCAGTACTTC. Translating gives CASSLRTGFEQYF.

The chain combines TRBV28 with TRBJ1-3; maybe TRBD1 (6 bases). CDR1 is MDHEN, CDR2 SYDVKM, per germline. The CDR3 consists of 14 residues. V was cut by 4 bases and J by 0 bases, with 7 bases left in between. The DNA of the CDR3 is TGTGCCAGCAGTTGGGGGCTCTCTGGAAACACCATATATTTT. Its protein is CASSWGLSGNTIYF.

The chain carries TRBV6-5 and TRBJ1-6; unclear D gene. Between the trimmed V and J ends, which lost 4 bases and 0 bases, there was a span of 10 bases. This CDR3 has 16 amino acids. The germline V gene has CDR1 MNHEY and CDR2 SVGAGI. CDR3 nucleotides: TGTGCCAGCAGTTCCGAGGCTTCCTCCTATAATTCACCCCTCCACTTT. Its translation is CASSSEASSYNSPLHF.

The chain uses TRBV4-1 and TRBJ1-2, with a tentative D call TRBD1 (5 bases). The germline V and J ends were trimmed by 1 base and 8 bases, with 8 bases remaining between them. This CDR3 is built from 12 residues. Germline-derived CDR1 and CDR2 are MGHRA and YSYEKL. For the CDR3, the DNA is TGCGCCAGCAGCCAAGCAGGGTACGGCTACACCTTC. It specifies CASSQAGYGYTF.

The CDR3 DNA is TGTGCCAGCACCATAATACAGGGCTTCGTCGCCGGGGAGCTGTTTTTT. It codes for CASTIIQGFVAGELFF. The chain joins TRBV28 to TRBJ2-2, with D possibly being TRBD1 (6 bases). CDR3 length: 16 residues. CDR1 is MDHEN and CDR2 is SYDVKM in the germline V gene. V was shortened by 7 bases and J by 6 bases, with 21 bases between the two germline ends.

The CDR3 nucleotides read TGTGCCAGCAGTTTATCGCGCCCCGGAGGACCGAACACTGAAGCTTTCTTT. Protein product: CASSLSRPGGPNTEAFF. The chain employs TRBV28 and TRBJ1-1, with D hard to call. From germline, CDR1 is MDHEN and CDR2 SYDVKM. This CDR3 spans 17 amino acids. The V end was cut by 1 base, the J end by 1 base, with 16 bases between.

The chain links TRBV5-4 to TRBJ2-2; D might be TRBD1 (6 bases). The germline V gene has CDR1 SGHNT and CDR2 YYREEE (reference sequence). The CDR3 consists of 16 residues. Between the trimmed V and J ends, which lost 0 bases and 4 bases, there was a span of 13 bases. CDR3 coding DNA: TGTGCCAGCAGCTTGGATCCAGGGGCGGGCACCGGGGAGCTGTTTTTT. It encodes CASSLDPGAGTGELFF. Drawing the rest from reference TRBV5-4 and TRBJ2-2, the complete variable domain is ETGVTQSPTHLIKTRGQQVTLRCSSQSGHNTVSWYQQALGQGPQFIFQYYREEENGRGNFPPRFSGLQFPNYSSELNVNALELDDSALYLCASSLDPGAGTGELFFGEGSRLTVL.

The chain carries TRBV9 and TRBJ2-5; 8 bases agree with TRBD2. CDR3 length: 16 residues. Germline loops: CDR1 SGDLS, CDR2 YYNGEE. V was pared by 0 bases and J by 5 bases, with 9 bases of the junction left unmatched. Here the CDR3 DNA reads TGTGCCAGCAGCGTAGCCGACGGGGGGGCCGGGGAGACCCAGTACTTC. The encoded protein is CASSVADGGAGETQYF. Combining the CDR3 with reference TRBV9 and TRBJ2-5 gives the whole variable domain DSGVTQTPKHLITATGQRVTLRCSPRSGDLSVYWYQQSLDQGLQFLIQYYNGEERAKGNILERFSAQQFPDLHSELNLSSLELGDSALYFCASSVADGGAGETQYFGPGTRLLVL.

J is TRBJ1-2 and V is TRBV19, with D possibly TRBD1 on 5 matching bases. Per germline, CDR1 LNHDA and CDR2 SQIVND (reference sequence). This CDR3 region has 16 residues. V was cut by 3 bases and J by 7 bases, with 21 bases left in between. CDR3 protein: CASSMVERGGSSGYTF. DNA of the CDR3: TGTGCCAGTAGTATGGTTGAAAGGGGAGGATCGTCTGGCTACACCTTC.

This rearrangement joins TRBV5-6 to TRBJ2-7; 10 bases fit TRBD2. The J segment lost 0 bases and the V segment lost 5 bases, leaving 5 bases of the junction unmatched. This CDR3 region has 15 residues. Germline V gene sequence: CDR1 SGHDT, CDR2 YYEEEE. The CDR3 is CASSETSGTSYEQYF. DNA for the CDR3: TGTGCCAGCAGTGAAACTAGCGGGACCTCCTACGAGCAGTACTTC. The full variable domain, completed using reference TRBV5-6 and TRBJ2-7, is DAGVTQSPTHLIKTRGQQVTLRCSPKSGHDTVSWYQQALGQGPQFIFQYYEEEERQRGNFPDRFSGHQFPNYSSELNVNALLLGDSALYLCASSETSGTSYEQYFGPGTRLTVT.

The chain combines TRBV5-1 with TRBJ2-3; 11 bases agree with TRBD2. Germline V gives CDR1 SGHRS, CDR2 YFSETQ. The CDR3 length is 15 residues. With V trimmed by 4 bases and J by 3 bases, 4 bases remained unmatched. The CDR3 region has the DNA TGCGCCAGCAGCCCGGGACTAGCGGCTACAGATACGCAGTATTTT. It is translated as CASSPGLAATDTQYF.

The chain links TRBV4-2 to TRBJ1-1; D may be TRBD1 (6 bases). The V and J ends lost 5 bases and 1 base respectively, with 20 bases between them. The CDR3 sequence is 17 residues long. CDR1 LGHNA and CDR2 YNFKEQ come from the germline V gene. This chain's CDR3 is CASSALQTGQPNTEAFF. Here the CDR3 DNA reads TGTGCCAGCAGCGCACTACAAACGGGACAACCGAACACTGAAGCTTTCTTT.

As concerns this clone: The same CDR3 is also encoded by other DNA sequences in this sample. V usage is TRBV7-9 and J usage is TRBJ1-6, with D possibly matching TRBD1 (5 bases). Between the trimmed V and J ends, which lost 0 bases and 7 bases, there was a span of 10 bases. This CDR3 has 15 residues. Germline assignment: CDR1 SEHNR and CDR2 FQNEAQ (reference sequence). The chain's CDR3 is CASSLAVRGNSPLHF. The DNA of the CDR3 is TGTGCCAGCAGCTTAGCCGTAAGGGGCAATTCACCCCTCCACTTT. Full variable domain (rest looked up from reference TRBV7-9 and TRBJ1-6): DTGVSQNPRHKITKRGQNVTFRCDPISEHNRLYWYRQTLGQGPEFLTYFQNEAQLEKSRLLSDRFSAERPKGSFSTLEIQRTEQGDSAMYLCASSLAVRGNSPLHFGNGTRLTVT.

Concerning this clone: An end of the junction differs from the germline gene, which may be a read error. This rearrangement joins TRBV7-9 to TRBJ1-5, with D unclear. Germline V gene sequence: CDR1 SEHNR, CDR2 FQNEAQ (reference sequence). The CDR3 spans 14 residues. CDR3 nucleotide sequence: TGTTCCAGCAGCTTGGCAGGTAGCAATCAGCCCCAGCATTTT. Its translation is CSSSLAGSNQPQHF.

The chain couples TRBV2 to TRBJ2-5, with D tentatively TRBD2 (5 bases). CDR3 length equals 14 residues. The V gene lost 6 bases and the J gene lost 0 bases, with 11 bases spanning the gap. Germline assignment: CDR1 SNHLY and CDR2 FYNNEI. The CDR3 nucleotides are TGTGCCAGCAGGAAGACTACGTACCAAGAGACCCAGTACTTC. As protein: CASRKTTYQETQYF. Full variable domain (outside the CDR3, taken from reference TRBV2 and TRBJ2-5): EPEVTQTPSHQVTQMGQEVILRCVPISNHLYFYWYRQILGQKVEFLVSFYNNEISEKSEIFDDQFSVERPDGSNFTLKIRSTKLEDSAMYFCASRKTTYQETQYFGPGTRLLVL.